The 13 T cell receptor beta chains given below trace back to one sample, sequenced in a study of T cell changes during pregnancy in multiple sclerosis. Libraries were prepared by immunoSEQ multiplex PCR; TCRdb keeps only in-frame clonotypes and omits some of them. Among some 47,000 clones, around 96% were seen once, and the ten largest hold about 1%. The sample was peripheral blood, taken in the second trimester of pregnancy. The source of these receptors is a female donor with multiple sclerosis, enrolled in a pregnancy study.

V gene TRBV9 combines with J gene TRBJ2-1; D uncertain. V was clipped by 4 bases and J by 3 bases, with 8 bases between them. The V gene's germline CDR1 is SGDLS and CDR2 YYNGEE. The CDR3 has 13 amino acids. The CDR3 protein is CASSPTFYNEQFF. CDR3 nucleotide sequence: TGTGCCAGCAGCCCGACATTCTACAATGAGCAGTTCTTC.

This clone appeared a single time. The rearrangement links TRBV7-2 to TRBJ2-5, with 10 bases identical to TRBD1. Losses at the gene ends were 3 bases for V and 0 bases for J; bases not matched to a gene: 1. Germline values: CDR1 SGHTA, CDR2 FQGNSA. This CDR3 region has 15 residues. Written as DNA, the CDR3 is TGTGCCAGCAGCTTGGGGACAGGGGACCAAGAGACCCAGTACTTC. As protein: CASSLGTGDQETQYF. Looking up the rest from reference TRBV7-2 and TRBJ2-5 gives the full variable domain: GAGVSQSPSNKVTEKGKDVELRCDPISGHTALYWYRQSLGQGLEFLIYFQGNSAPDKSGLPSDRFSAERTGGSVSTLTIQRTQQEDSAVYLCASSLGTGDQETQYFGPGTRLLVL.

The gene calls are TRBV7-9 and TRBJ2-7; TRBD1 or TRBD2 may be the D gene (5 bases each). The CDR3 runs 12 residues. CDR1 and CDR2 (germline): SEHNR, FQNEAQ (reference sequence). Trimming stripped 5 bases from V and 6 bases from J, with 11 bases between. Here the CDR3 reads CASSIEGLEQYF. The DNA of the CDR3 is TGTGCCAGCAGCATAGAGGGGCTCGAGCAGTACTTC.

This CDR3 is CASSTTTGDRGYGYTF. The CDR3 region has the DNA TGTGCCAGTAGTACTACCACAGGGGATAGGGGCTATGGCTACACCTTC. The gene calls are TRBV19 and TRBJ1-2; 7 bases fit TRBD1. Germline V gene sequence: CDR1 LNHDA, CDR2 SQIVND (reference sequence). Trimming at V came to 4 bases and at J to 4 bases, leaving 12 bases not matched to a gene. The length of the CDR3 is 16 residues.

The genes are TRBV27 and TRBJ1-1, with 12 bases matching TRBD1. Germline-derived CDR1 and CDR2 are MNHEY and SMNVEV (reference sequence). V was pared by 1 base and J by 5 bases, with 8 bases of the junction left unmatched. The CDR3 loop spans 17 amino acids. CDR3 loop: CASSLYPGQGAGTEAFF. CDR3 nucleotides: TGTGCCAGCAGTTTATACCCGGGACAGGGGGCGGGTACTGAAGCTTTCTTT.

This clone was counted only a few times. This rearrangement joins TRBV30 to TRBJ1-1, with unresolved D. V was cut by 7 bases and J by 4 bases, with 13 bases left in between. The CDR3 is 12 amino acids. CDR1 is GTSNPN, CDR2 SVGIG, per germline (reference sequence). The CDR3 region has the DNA TGTGCCTTGACACCCCCGGCCACTGAAGCTTTCTTT. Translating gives CALTPPATEAFF. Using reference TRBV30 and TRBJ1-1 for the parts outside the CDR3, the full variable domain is SQTIHQWPATLVQPVGSPLSLECTVEGTSNPNLYWYRQAAGRGLQLLFYSVGIGQISSEVPQNLSASRPQDRQFILSSKKLLLSDSGFYLCALTPPATEAFFGQGTRLTVV.

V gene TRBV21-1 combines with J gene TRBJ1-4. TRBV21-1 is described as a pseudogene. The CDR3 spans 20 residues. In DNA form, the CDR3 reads TGTGCCAGCGACACCGCGGGGGAACAGGGTAAAGTTGCAACTAATGAAAAACTGTTTTTT. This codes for CASDTAGEQGKVATNEKLFF.

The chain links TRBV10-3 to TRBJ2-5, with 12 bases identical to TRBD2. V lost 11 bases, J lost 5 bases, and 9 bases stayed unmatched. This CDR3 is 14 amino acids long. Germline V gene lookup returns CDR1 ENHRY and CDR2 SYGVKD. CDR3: CAVTSGGLSETQYF. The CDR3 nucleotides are TGTGCCGTAACTAGCGGGGGGCTCTCGGAGACCCAGTACTTC.

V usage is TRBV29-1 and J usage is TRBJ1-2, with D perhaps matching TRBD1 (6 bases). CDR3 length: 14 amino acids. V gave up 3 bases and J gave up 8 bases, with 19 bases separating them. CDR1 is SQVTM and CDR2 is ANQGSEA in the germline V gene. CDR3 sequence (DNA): TGCAGCGTTGAGATGGACAGTCCTGGATGGGGCTACACCTTC. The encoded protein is CSVEMDSPGWGYTF.

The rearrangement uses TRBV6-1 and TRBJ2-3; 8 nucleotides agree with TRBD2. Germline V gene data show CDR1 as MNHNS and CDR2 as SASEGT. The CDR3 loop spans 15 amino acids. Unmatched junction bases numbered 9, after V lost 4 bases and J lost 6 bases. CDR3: CASSVSGATGDTQYF. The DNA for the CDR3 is TGTGCCAGCAGTGTTAGCGGGGCAACGGGGGATACGCAGTATTTT.

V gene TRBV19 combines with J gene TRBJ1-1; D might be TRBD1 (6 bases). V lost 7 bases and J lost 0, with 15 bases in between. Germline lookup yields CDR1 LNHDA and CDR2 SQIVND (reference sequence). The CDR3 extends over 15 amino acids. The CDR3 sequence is CASTRGGRVNTEAFF. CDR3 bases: TGTGCCAGTACTAGAGGGGGACGGGTGAACACTGAAGCTTTCTTT.

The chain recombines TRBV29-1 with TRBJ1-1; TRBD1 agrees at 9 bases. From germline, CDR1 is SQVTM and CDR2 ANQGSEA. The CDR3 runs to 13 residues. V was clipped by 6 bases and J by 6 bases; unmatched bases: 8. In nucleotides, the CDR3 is TGCAGCGTCCCCGGGACAGGGAGGGCTGAAGCTTTCTTT. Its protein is CSVPGTGRAEAFF.

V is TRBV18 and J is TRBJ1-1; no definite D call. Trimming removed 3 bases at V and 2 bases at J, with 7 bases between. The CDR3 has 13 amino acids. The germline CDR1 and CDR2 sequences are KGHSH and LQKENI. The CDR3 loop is CASSPEGNTEAFF. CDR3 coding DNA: TGTGCCAGCTCACCCGAGGGAAACACTGAAGCTTTCTTT. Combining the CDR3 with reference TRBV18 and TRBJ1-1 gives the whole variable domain NAGVMQNPRHLVRRRGQEARLRCSPMKGHSHVYWYRQLPEEGLKFMVYLQKENIIDESGMPKERFSAEFPKEGPSILRIQQVVRGDSAAYFCASSPEGNTEAFFGQGTRLTVV.